This note documents a single T cell receptor beta chain sequence. Trimming shortened V by 4 bases and J by 2 bases, and 12 bases separated the two germline ends. Germline CDR1 SGHRS, CDR2 YFSETQ. The CDR3 loop spans 14 amino acids. Method: immunoSEQ multiplex PCR; TCRdb's copy keeps in-frame clones and lacks some. The sample has over 150,000 clones; 94% are singletons. This sample was included in a study of control samples from healthy donors and cancer patients. The clonotype originates from a woman in her late teens or twenties in good health. Sample: blood. The chain couples TRBV5-1 to TRBJ1-2; tentatively, D is TRBD1 (5 bases). The CDR3 nucleotides are TGCGCCAGCAGCGAAGGGACGGCAAACTATGGCTACACCTTC. The encoded protein is CASSEGTANYGYTF.